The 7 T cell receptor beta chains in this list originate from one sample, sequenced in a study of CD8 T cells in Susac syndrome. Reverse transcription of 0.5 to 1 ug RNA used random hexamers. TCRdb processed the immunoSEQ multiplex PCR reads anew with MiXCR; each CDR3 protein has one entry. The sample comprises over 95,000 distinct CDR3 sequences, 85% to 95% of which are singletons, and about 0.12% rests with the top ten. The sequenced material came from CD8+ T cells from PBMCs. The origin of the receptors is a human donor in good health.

CDR3 nucleotide sequence: TGTGCCAGCAGTCGGGGGACAGGGCGGAATGAAGCTTTCTTT. Its protein is CASSRGTGRNEAFF. V usage is TRBV6-5 and J usage is TRBJ1-1; 9 nucleotides match TRBD1. This CDR3 spans 14 amino acids. V trimming: 5 bases; J trimming: 7 bases; junction bases outside the gene matches: 8. In germline, CDR1 is MNHEY, CDR2 SVGAGI.

This CDR3 reads CASRQGPTAAPLHF. In nucleotides, the CDR3 is TGCGCCAGCAGGCAAGGACCTACCGCGGCACCCCTCCACTTT. This chain joins TRBV5-1 and TRBJ1-6; D is undetermined. From germline, CDR1 is SGHRS and CDR2 YFSETQ. The ends were cut back, 5 bases at V and 11 bases at J, with 17 bases in the middle. The CDR3 spans 14 residues.

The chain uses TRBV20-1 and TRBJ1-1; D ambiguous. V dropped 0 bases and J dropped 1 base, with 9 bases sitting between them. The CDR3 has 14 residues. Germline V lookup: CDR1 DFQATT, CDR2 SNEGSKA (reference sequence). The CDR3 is CSARDRRANTEAFF. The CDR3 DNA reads TGCAGTGCTAGAGATCGACGGGCGAACACTGAAGCTTTCTTT.

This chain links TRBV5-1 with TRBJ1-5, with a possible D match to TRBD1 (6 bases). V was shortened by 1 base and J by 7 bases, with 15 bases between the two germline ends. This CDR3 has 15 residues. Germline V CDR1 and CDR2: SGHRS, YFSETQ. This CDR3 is CASSLSGGDGQPQHF. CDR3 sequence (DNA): TGCGCCAGCAGCTTGTCCGGGGGCGATGGGCAGCCCCAGCATTTT.

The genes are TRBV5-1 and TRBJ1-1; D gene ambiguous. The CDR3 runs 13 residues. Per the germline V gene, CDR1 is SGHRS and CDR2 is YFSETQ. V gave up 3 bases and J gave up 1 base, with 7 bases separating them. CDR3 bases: TGCGCCAGCAGCTCCAAGCCGAACACTGAAGCTTTCTTT. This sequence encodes CASSSKPNTEAFF.

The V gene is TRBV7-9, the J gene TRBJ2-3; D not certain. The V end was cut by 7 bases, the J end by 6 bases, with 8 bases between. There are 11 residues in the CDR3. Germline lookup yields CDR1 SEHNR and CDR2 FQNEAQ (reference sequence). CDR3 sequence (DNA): TGTGCCAGCACCAGCTGGGATACGCAGTATTTT. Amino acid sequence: CASTSWDTQYF. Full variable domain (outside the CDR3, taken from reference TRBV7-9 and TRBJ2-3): DTGVSQNPRHKITKRGQNVTFRCDPISEHNRLYWYRQTLGQGPEFLTYFQNEAQLEKSRLLSDRFSAERPKGSFSTLEIQRTEQGDSAMYLCASTSWDTQYFGPGTRLTVL.

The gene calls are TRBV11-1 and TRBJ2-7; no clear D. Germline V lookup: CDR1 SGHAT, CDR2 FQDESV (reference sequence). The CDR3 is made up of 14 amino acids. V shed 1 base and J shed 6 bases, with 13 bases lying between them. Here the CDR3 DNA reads TGTGCCAGCAGCTTAGTAGGCCCATTCGGCGAGCAGTACTTC. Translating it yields CASSLVGPFGEQYF. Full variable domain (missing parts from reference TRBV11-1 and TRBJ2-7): EAEVAQSPRYKITEKSQAVAFWCDPISGHATLYWYRQILGQGPELLVQFQDESVVDDSQLPKDRFSAERLKGVDSTLKIQPAELGDSAMYLCASSLVGPFGEQYFGPGTRLTVT.